The T cell receptor (beta chain) under discussion was sequenced for a study of CD8 T cells in ankylosing spondylitis. Via MiXCR, TCRdb re-called the 5' RACE reads, giving one row per CDR3 protein. In the table there are about 240,000 distinct CDR3 sequences, around 9.1% of which are singletons. With respect to this clonotype: Its cognate antigen is unknown.

Overall study findings and caveats: The authors reported significant enrichment of disease-linked clones in matched ankylosing spondylitis synovial fluid.

This TCR was recovered from a male donor with ankylosing spondylitis or in good health (not recorded which). The sequencing input was blood, either unsorted or a sorted T cell fraction (not recorded which).

The CDR3 protein is CASIRGGSDYGYTF. The CDR3 nucleotides read TGTGCCAGTATACGAGGGGGTTCGGACTATGGCTACACCTTC. The chain uses TRBV19 and TRBJ1-2; D is perhaps TRBD1 (6 bases). Per germline, CDR1 LNHDA and CDR2 SQIVND (reference sequence). V was trimmed by 7 bases and J by 3 bases, leaving 15 bases between them. This CDR3 spans 14 amino acids. The full variable domain, in which reference TRBV19 and TRBJ1-2 provide the parts outside the CDR3, is DGGITQSPKYLFRKEGQNVTLSCEQNLNHDAMYWYRQDPGQGLRLIYYSQIVNDFQKGDIAEGYSVSREKKESFPLTVTSAQKNPTAFYLCASIRGGSDYGYTFGSGTRLTVV.